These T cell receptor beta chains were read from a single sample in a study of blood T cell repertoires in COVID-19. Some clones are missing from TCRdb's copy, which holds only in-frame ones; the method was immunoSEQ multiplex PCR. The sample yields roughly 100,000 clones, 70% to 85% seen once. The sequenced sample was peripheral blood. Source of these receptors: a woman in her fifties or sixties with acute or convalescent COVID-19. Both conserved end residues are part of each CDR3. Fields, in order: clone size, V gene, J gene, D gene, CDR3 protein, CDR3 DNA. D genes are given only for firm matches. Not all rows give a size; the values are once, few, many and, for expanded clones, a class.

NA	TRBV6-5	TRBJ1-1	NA	CASSYSNGGVGTEAFF	TGTGCCAGCAGTTACTCGAACGGGGGGGTGGGCACTGAAGCTTTCTTT
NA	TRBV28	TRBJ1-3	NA	CASRIAHYENTIYF	TGTGCCAGCAGGATTGCTCACTACGAAAACACCATATATTTT
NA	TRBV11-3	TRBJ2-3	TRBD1	CASSLGTDTADTQYF	TGTGCCAGCAGCCTTGGGACAGACACCGCAGATACGCAGTATTTT
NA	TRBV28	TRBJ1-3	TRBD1	CASSLTGNSGNTIYF	TGTGCCAGCAGCTTGACAGGGAACTCTGGAAACACCATATATTTT
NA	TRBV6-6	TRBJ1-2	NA	CASSSIGYGYTF	TGTGCCAGCAGTTCTATCGGCTATGGCTACACCTTC
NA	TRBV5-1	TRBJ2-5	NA	CASNLDRYQETQYF	TGCGCCAGCAACCTCGACAGGTACCAAGAGACCCAGTACTTC
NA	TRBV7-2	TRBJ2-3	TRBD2	CASSLPLAGGDTQYF	TGTGCCAGCAGCTTACCGTTAGCGGGAGGAGATACGCAGTATTTT
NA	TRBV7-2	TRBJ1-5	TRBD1	CASSYGTGGGQPQHF	TGTGCCAGCAGCTATGGGACAGGAGGCGGACAGCCCCAGCATTTT
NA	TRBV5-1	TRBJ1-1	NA	CASSLAVEATEAFF	TGCGCCAGCAGCTTGGCCGTAGAGGCAACTGAAGCTTTCTTT
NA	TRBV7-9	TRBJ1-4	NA	CASSHSGGGNEKLFF	TGTGCCAGCAGCCACTCGGGGGGTGGAAATGAAAAACTGTTTTTT
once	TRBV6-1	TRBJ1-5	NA	CASSERGLSNQPQHF	TGTGCCAGCAGTGAACGGGGGTTAAGCAATCAGCCCCAGCATTTT
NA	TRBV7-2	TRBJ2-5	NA	CASSPLRGQGQETQYF	TGTGCCAGCAGCCCTTTGCGGGGGCAGGGGCAAGAGACCCAGTACTTC
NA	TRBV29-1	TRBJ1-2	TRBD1	CSAGQTSNYGYTF	TGCAGCGCGGGACAGACATCTAACTATGGCTACACCTTC
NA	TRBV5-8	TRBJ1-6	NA	CASSLWRASSPLHF	TGTGCCAGCAGCTTGTGGCGGGCCAGTTCACCCCTCCACTTT
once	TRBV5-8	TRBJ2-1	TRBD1	CASSSDRVNEQFF	TGTGCCAGCAGCTCTGACAGGGTCAATGAGCAGTTCTTC
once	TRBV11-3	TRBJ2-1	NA	CASSLDRYNEQFF	TGTGCCAGCAGCTTGGACAGATACAATGAGCAGTTCTTC
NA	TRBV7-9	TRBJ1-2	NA	CASSLGTDLYGYTF	TGTGCCAGCAGCTTAGGGACAGATCTTTATGGCTACACCTTC
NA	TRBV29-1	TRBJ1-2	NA	CSVVKGMGYTF	TGCAGCGTTGTAAAGGGGATGGGCTACACCTTC
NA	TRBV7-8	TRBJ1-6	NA	CASSLEGGYNSPLHF	TGTGCCAGCAGCTTGGAAGGGGGATATAATTCACCCCTCCACTTT
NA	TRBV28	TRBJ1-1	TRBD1	CASSGQAFGAFF	TGTGCCAGCAGTGGACAGGCGTTCGGGGCTTTCTTT
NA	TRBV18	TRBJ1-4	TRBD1	CASSPGQGNEKLFF	TGTGCCAGCTCACCTGGACAGGGTAATGAAAAACTGTTTTTT
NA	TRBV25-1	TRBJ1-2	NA	CASSESGWPGYTF	TGTGCCAGCAGTGAGTCAGGGTGGCCTGGCTACACCTTC
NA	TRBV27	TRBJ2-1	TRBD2	CASSLLPGLAGSRSYNEQFF	TGTGCCAGCAGTTTACTCCCGGGACTAGCGGGATCCCGCTCCTACAATGAGCAGTTCTTC
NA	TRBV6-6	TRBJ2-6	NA	CASSRQMTGVSGANVLTF	TGTGCCAGCAGCCGACAAATGACAGGTGTCTCTGGGGCCAACGTCCTGACTTTC
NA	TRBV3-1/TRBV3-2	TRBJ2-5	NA	CASSPSPRVETQYF	TGTGCCAGCAGCCCCTCCCCCAGGGTGGAGACCCAGTACTTC
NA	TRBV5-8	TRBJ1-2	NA	CASSLRGVGYTF	TGTGCCAGCAGCCTCCGGGGAGTTGGCTACACCTTC
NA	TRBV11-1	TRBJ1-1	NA	CASSRQTSNTEAFF	TGTGCCAGCAGCAGACAGACTTCGAACACTGAAGCTTTCTTT
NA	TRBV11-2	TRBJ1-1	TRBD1	CASSLGQGTEAFF	TGTGCCAGCAGCTTAGGACAGGGTACTGAAGCTTTCTTT
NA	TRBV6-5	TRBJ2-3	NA	CASSYDFTDTQYF	TGTGCCAGCAGTTACGACTTCACAGATACGCAGTATTTT
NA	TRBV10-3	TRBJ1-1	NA	CAISVNQGQGSDTEAFF	TGTGCCATCAGCGTAAATCAGGGCCAGGGGAGCGACACTGAAGCTTTCTTT
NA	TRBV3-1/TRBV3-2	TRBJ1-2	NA	CASSQRGGGGYTF	TGTGCCAGCAGCCAACGCGGTGGCGGTGGCTACACCTTC
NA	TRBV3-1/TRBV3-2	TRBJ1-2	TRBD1	CASSQGQGEYTNYGYTF	TGTGCCAGCAGCCAAGGACAGGGAGAATATACTAACTATGGCTACACCTTC
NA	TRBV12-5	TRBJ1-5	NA	CASGFYEDSNQPQHF	TGTGCTAGTGGTTTCTACGAGGATAGCAATCAGCCCCAGCATTTT
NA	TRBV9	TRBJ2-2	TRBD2	CASSLQGAGGVAGELFF	TGTGCCAGCAGCCTCCAGGGAGCGGGAGGTGTGGCCGGGGAGCTGTTTTTT
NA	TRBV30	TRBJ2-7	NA	CAWSDREQYF	TGTGCCTGGAGTGATCGGGAGCAGTACTTC
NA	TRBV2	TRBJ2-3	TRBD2	CASGRATSGAVDTQYF	TGTGCCAGCGGTCGGGCAACTAGCGGGGCTGTAGATACGCAGTATTTT
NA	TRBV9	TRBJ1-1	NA	CASSVTASNTEAFF	TGTGCCAGCAGCGTAACAGCTTCGAACACTGAAGCTTTCTTT
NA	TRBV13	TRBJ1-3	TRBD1	CASSLRSGGVRNTIYF	TGTGCCAGCAGCTTGCGATCAGGGGGCGTGAGGAACACCATATATTTT
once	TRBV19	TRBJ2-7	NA	CASSSNPRPRSYEQYF	TGTGCCAGTAGTTCCAACCCCCGGCCGCGGTCCTACGAGCAGTACTTC